The rows below give T cell receptor beta chains drawn from one sample of a study of blood T cell repertoires in COVID-19. Sequencing was performed with immunoSEQ multiplex PCR; in TCRdb, only in-frame clones are kept and a portion is missing. This sample has about 390,000 clones; around nine tenths occur once, and the top ten carry approximately 9.3%. Sequencing was carried out using PBMCs or T cells enriched from blood (not recorded which). The receptors derive from a woman aged 45-65 years who had recovered from COVID-19. The CDR3 runs from the conserved cysteine through the conserved F or W. Fields, in order: J gene, V gene, D gene, clone size, CDR3 DNA, CDR3 protein. The D gene is left open where the match is weak. Not all rows give a size; the values are once, few, many and, for expanded clones, a class.

TRBJ1-3,TRBV6-5,NA,NA,TGTGCCAGCAGTTCGATCTCGGGGGACTCTGGAAACACCATATATTTT,CASSSISGDSGNTIYF
TRBJ1-2,TRBV25-1,NA,once,TGTGCCAGCAGTGAGAGGTTTAACTATGGCTACACCTTC,CASSERFNYGYTF
TRBJ2-1,TRBV5-6,NA,NA,TGTGCCAGCAGCTTGCGGGATGAGCAGTTCTTC,CASSLRDEQFF
TRBJ2-1,TRBV28,TRBD2,NA,TGTGCCAGCAGTTTACTGGCGGGGGACAATGAGCAGTTCTTC,CASSLLAGDNEQFF
TRBJ2-1,TRBV24-1,NA,NA,TGTGCCACCAGTGATTCACCTCAGGTTAGGAATGAGCAGTTCTTC,CATSDSPQVRNEQFF
TRBJ1-1,TRBV27,NA,few,TGTGCCAGCAGTTTATGGGGGGAAACTGAAGCTTTCTTT,CASSLWGETEAFF
TRBJ2-1,TRBV6-5,NA,NA,TGTGCCAGCAGTTATTCCGCGAACAATGAGCAGTTCTTC,CASSYSANNEQFF
TRBJ2-7,TRBV3-1/TRBV3-2,TRBD2,NA,TGTGCCAGCAGCCTTTCTAGCGGGGGGGCCTTCGGGTACGAGCAGTACTTC,CASSLSSGGAFGYEQYF
TRBJ2-1,TRBV28,NA,NA,TGTGCCAGCAGTTTTTCCCTCTCCTACAATGAGCAGTTCTTC,CASSFSLSYNEQFF
TRBJ2-5,TRBV2,TRBD1,once,TGTGCCAGCAGAGGGACAGAACTGGGACAGAACCAAGAGACCCAGTACTTC,CASRGTELGQNQETQYF
TRBJ1-5,TRBV4-1,NA,NA,TGCGCCAGCAGCCAAGACCAGGGCCACAATCAGCCCCAGCATTTT,CASSQDQGHNQPQHF
TRBJ1-2,TRBV18,NA,NA,TGTGCCAGCTCACCGGGGCAAGCTAACTATGGCTACACCTTC,CASSPGQANYGYTF
TRBJ1-1,TRBV5-1,NA,NA,TGCGCCAGCAGAAGGACCGTCCAGGGTGGTGAAGCTTTCTTT,CASRRTVQGGEAFF
TRBJ2-2,TRBV2,NA,NA,TGTGCCAGCAAAGGGGGGGACGGAACAAACACCGGGGAGCTGTTTTTT,CASKGGDGTNTGELFF
TRBJ1-6,TRBV18,NA,NA,TGTGCCAGCTCACCACAGGAGGATTCACCCCTCCACTTT,CASSPQEDSPLHF
TRBJ1-2,TRBV14,TRBD1,once,TGTGCCAGCAGCCAAGATCTGGGTCATCGGGGACAGGGAACTTCTGGCTACACCTTC,CASSQDLGHRGQGTSGYTF
TRBJ1-5,TRBV28,NA,NA,TGTGCCAGCAAAGAGGGGGACATTCAGCCCCAGCATTTT,CASKEGDIQPQHF
TRBJ2-7,TRBV2,NA,NA,TGTGCCAGCAGACAGGACACGCGGGAGCAGTACTTC,CASRQDTREQYF
TRBJ1-5,TRBV3-1/TRBV3-2,NA,NA,TGTGCCAGCAGCCAAGGTGGAGGCAATCAGCCCCAGCATTTT,CASSQGGGNQPQHF
TRBJ2-2,TRBV4-1,NA,NA,TGCGCCAGCAGCCAAGGCCGACTCGGGGAGCTGTTTTTT,CASSQGRLGELFF
TRBJ1-5,TRBV27,TRBD1,NA,TGTGCCAGCAGTTTATACGGGACAGTGAGAAATCAGCCCCAGCATTTT,CASSLYGTVRNQPQHF
TRBJ2-7,TRBV27,TRBD2,NA,TGTGCCAGCAGTTTATCGCCTAGCGGGGGGACCTACGAGCAGTACTTC,CASSLSPSGGTYEQYF
TRBJ1-2,TRBV7-2,NA,NA,TGTGCCAGCAGCTTAGCGCTTTGGTCAGCGTCCTTCTATGGCTACACCTTC,CASSLALWSASFYGYTF
TRBJ1-1,TRBV12-1,NA,NA,TGTGCCAGCAGCGTCAGCACGGGGACTGAAGCTTTCTTT,CASSVSTGTEAFF
TRBJ1-1,TRBV14,TRBD1,NA,TGTGCCAGCAGCCAAGAAGGGACAGGGACTATCGGTACTGAAGCTTTCTTT,CASSQEGTGTIGTEAFF
TRBJ1-2,TRBV12-3/TRBV12-4,NA,NA,TGTGCCAGCAGTTTAGCGGGGCGGAGGGACTACACCTTC,CASSLAGRRDYTF